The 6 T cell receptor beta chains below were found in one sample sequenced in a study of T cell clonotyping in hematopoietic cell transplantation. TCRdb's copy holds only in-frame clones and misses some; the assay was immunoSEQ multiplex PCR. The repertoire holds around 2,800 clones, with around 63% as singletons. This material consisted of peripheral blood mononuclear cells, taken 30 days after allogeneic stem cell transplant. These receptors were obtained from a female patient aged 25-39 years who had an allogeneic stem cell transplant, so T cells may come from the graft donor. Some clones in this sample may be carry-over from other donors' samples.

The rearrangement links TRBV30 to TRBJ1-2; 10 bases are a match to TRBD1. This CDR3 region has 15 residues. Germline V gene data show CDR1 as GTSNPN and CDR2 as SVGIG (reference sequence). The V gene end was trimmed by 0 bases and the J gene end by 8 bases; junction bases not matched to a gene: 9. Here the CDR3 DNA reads TGTGCCTGGAGTGTACCGACAGGGGGCGCGGACGGCTACACCTTC. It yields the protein CAWSVPTGGADGYTF.

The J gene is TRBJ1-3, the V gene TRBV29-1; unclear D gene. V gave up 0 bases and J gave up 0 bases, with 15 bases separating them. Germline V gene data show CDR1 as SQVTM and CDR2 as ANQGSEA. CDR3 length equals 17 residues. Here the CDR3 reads CSVEDFRGESSGNTIYF. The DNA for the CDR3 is TGCAGCGTTGAAGATTTTAGAGGTGAAAGCTCTGGAAACACCATATATTTT.

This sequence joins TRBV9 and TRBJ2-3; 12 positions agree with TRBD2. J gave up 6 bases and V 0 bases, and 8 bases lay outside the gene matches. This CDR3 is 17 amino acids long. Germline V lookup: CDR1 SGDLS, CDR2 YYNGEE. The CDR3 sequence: CASSVGASGGAADTQYF. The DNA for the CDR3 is TGTGCCAGCAGCGTAGGGGCTAGCGGGGGGGCGGCGGATACGCAGTATTTT.

In DNA, the CDR3 is TGTGCCAGCAGCTTAGATCTCACCGGCCCCTCAATTTACTTC. Amino acids: CASSLDLTGPSIYF. V and J are TRBV11-2 and TRBJ2-4, with unresolved D. The CDR3 spans 14 residues. Germline CDR1 SGHAT, CDR2 FQNNGV. Trimming removed 0 bases from V and 16 bases from J, with 19 bases in between.

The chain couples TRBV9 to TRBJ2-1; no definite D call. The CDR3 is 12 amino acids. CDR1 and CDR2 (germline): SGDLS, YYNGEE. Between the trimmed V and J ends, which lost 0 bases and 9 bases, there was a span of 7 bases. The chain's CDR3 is CASSVVGGEQFF. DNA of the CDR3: TGTGCCAGCAGCGTAGTAGGCGGTGAGCAGTTCTTC.

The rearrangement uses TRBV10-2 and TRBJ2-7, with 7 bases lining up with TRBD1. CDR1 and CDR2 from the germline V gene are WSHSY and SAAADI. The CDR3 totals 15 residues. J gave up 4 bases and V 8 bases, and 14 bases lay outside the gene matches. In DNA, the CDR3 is TGCGCCAGCGGCCTCCTACAGGGGTCCCTTTACGAGCAGTACTTC. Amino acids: CASGLLQGSLYEQYF.